The following is a T cell receptor beta chain sequence with its context. The record originates from a study of cytomegalovirus exposure and HLA in healthy donors. The PCR ran on 60 Vbeta and 13 Jbeta primers. Produced via immunoSEQ multiplex PCR; TCRdb's table is partial and in-frame only. Among about 180,000 clones listed, about three quarters were seen once. CDR1 is MNHEY, CDR2 SVGAGI, per germline. Trimming stripped 0 bases from V and 8 bases from J, with 13 bases between. The CDR3 spans 15 residues. V is TRBV6-5 and J is TRBJ2-2, with D maybe TRBD2 (5 bases). The sequence came from a man aged 35 to 55 in good health and CMV-seropositive. The sequencing input was PBMCs. CDR3 sequence reads: CASSYSHGVRGELFF. The CDR3 DNA follows: TGTGCCAGCAGTTACTCCCACGGGGTTCGGGGGGAGCTGTTTTTT.